Reported below is one T cell receptor beta chain. Its specificity is unknown. The source of the sample is a study of cytomegalovirus exposure and HLA in healthy donors. The overall study: The same platform used for the approximately 670 first-cohort repertoires was also used for the 120 validation repertoires, as a later analysis reported.

The germline V gene has CDR1 SGHTA and CDR2 FQGNSA. Trimming left V 2 bases short and J 10 bases short, with 12 bases between. The CDR3 contains 14 residues. Study-wide results and caveats: The study found most TCR sequences rare, yet found some public TCRs in many donors. The study labeled more than 150 TCR beta chains cytomegalovirus-associated. Testing in vitro showed a few CMV-associated chains specific for CMV antigens.

The protocol was immunoSEQ multiplex PCR, while the TCRdb copy is restricted to in-frame clones and leaves out a portion. The repertoire includes over 150,000 clones, around 81% of them detected once, and approximately 2.9% sits in the top ten. The sequencing input was PBMCs. This TCR derives from a woman aged 18-29 years in good health and CMV-seropositive. The chain employs TRBV7-2 and TRBJ1-6; D is unresolved. The CDR3 here is CASSLLRVESPLHF. CDR3 in DNA: TGTGCCAGCAGCTTATTACGGGTAGAATCACCCCTCCACTTT.